The entry that follows covers one T cell receptor (beta chain) sequence. The protocol was immunoSEQ multiplex PCR, while the TCRdb copy is restricted to in-frame clones and leaves out a portion. The data contain roughly 2.1 million clones, about 93% of them seen just once; the ten biggest clones take up under 2%. This entry is derived from a study of shared clonotypes between healthy human individuals. In germline, CDR1 is MGHDK, CDR2 SYGVNS. The CDR3 spans 15 residues. The V gene lost 1 base and the J gene lost 0 bases, with 7 bases spanning the gap. CD8 cells classed as naive were CD45RO-negative and positively selected for CCR7, excluding terminally differentiated effector memory CD45RA+ cells.

This sequence originates from a young man in good health. Some clones in this sample may be carry-over from other donors' samples. The rearrangement joins TRBV25-1 to TRBJ2-1; D might be TRBD2 (5 bases). The sample taken for sequencing was naive CD8+ T cells from PBMCs. CDR3 protein: CASSEWESSYNEQFF. CDR3 nucleotides: TGTGCCAGCAGTGAATGGGAGAGCTCCTACAATGAGCAGTTCTTC.